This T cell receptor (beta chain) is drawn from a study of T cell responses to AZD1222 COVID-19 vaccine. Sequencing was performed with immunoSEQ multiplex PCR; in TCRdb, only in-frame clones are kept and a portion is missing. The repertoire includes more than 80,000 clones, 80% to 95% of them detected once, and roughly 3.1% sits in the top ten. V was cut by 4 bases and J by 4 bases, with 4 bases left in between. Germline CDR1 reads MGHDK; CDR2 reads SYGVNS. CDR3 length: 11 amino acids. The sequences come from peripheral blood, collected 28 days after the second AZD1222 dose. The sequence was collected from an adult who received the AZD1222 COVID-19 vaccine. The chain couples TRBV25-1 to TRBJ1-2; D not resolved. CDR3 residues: CASSASYGYTF. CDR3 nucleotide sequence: TGTGCCAGCAGTGCATCCTATGGCTACACCTTC.